This passage covers 22 T cell receptor beta chains from one sample sequenced in a study of blood T cells in healthy people across ages. A sample-barcoded 5' primer and a J-beta primer mix were used in a second PCR of about 6 to 12 cycles. Each CDR3 protein gets one entry after TCRdb re-called the 5' RACE reads with MiXCR. The sample yields 550,000 to 700,000 distinct CDR3 sequences, about 25% seen once. The sample taken for sequencing was blood. The receptors shown here come from a woman aged 70 to 79 in good health.

This clonotype appeared a few times. The V gene is TRBV7-2, the J gene TRBJ2-3; TRBD2 agrees at 8 bases. Per germline, CDR1 SGHTA and CDR2 FQGNSA. This CDR3 spans 15 amino acids. After removal of 5 bases from V and 1 base from J, the junction contained 5 bases not matched to a gene. The DNA of the CDR3 is TGTGCCAGCAGCACCAGCGGGGGACGCACAGATACGCAGTATTTT. Encoded protein: CASSTSGGRTDTQYF.

The rearrangement uses TRBV2 and TRBJ1-1, with D unclear. V lost 6 bases, J lost 5 bases, and 13 bases lay in between. CDR3 length: 13 amino acids. Germline lookup yields CDR1 SNHLY and CDR2 FYNNEI. The CDR3: CASSSLDSTEAFF. The CDR3 nucleotides are TGTGCCAGCAGCTCGCTCGACTCGACTGAAGCTTTCTTT. Using reference TRBV2 and TRBJ1-1 for the parts outside the CDR3, the full variable domain is EPEVTQTPSHQVTQMGQEVILRCVPISNHLYFYWYRQILGQKVEFLVSFYNNEISEKSEIFDDQFSVERPDGSNFTLKIRSTKLEDSAMYFCASSSLDSTEAFFGQGTRLTVV.

The chain links TRBV4-2 to TRBJ1-1; the D is unclear. CDR3 length: 14 amino acids. Germline V gene lookup returns CDR1 LGHNA and CDR2 YNFKEQ. V lost 4 bases to trimming and J lost 2 bases, with 11 bases between them. In DNA, the CDR3 is TGTGCCAGCAGCCGGGCGGACCTCAACACTGAAGCTTTCTTT. Its protein is CASSRADLNTEAFF.

This chain connects TRBV10-3 to TRBJ2-5; 13 positions match TRBD2. The germline CDR1 and CDR2 sequences are ENHRY and SYGVKD. The length of the CDR3 is 20 residues. Trimming removed 4 bases from V and 4 bases from J; junction bases left unmatched: 18. CDR3 loop: CAISGKTSGGSALRSETQYF. The DNA for the CDR3 is TGTGCCATCAGTGGAAAGACTAGCGGGGGGTCTGCCTTGCGCTCAGAGACCCAGTACTTC.

This clonotype was picked up a small number of times. The chain is built from TRBV5-1 and TRBJ2-1; 7 bases match TRBD1. Germline CDR1 and CDR2: SGHRS and YFSETQ. CDR3 length: 12 amino acids. V shed 3 bases and J 8 bases; nucleotides not matched to a gene: 2. CDR3 nucleotide sequence: TGCGCCAGCAGCTACAGGGGTGATGAGCAGTTCTTC. It encodes CASSYRGDEQFF.

The rearrangement joins TRBV7-2 to TRBJ2-4; D may be TRBD2 (5 bases). The germline V gene encodes CDR1 SGHTA and CDR2 FQGNSA. Trimming stripped 5 bases from V and 8 bases from J, with 16 bases between. The length of the CDR3 is 14 residues. CDR3 in amino acids: CASSPGHTRDIQYF. Here the CDR3 DNA reads TGTGCCAGCAGCCCCGGCCATACGAGGGACATTCAGTACTTC.

The chain couples TRBV6-5 to TRBJ2-7; TRBD2 aligns across 10 bases. V dropped 4 bases and J dropped 3; count of bases not matched to a gene: 3. Germline assignment: CDR1 MNHEY and CDR2 SVGAGI. The CDR3 is 14 amino acids. CDR3 sequence: CASSLIAGGYEQYF. For the CDR3, the DNA is TGTGCCAGCAGTTTAATAGCGGGGGGCTACGAGCAGTACTTC.

This clonotype was seen a few times. The chain recombines TRBV6-5 with TRBJ2-5; D is possibly TRBD2 (5 bases). V lost 2 bases to trimming and J lost 5 bases, with 9 bases between them. This CDR3 region has 13 residues. Germline CDR1 and CDR2: MNHEY and SVGAGI. CDR3 residues: CASSYPPGETQYF. CDR3 nucleotides: TGTGCCAGCAGTTACCCGCCGGGGGAGACCCAGTACTTC.

The chain links TRBV2 to TRBJ2-3; TRBD2 aligns across 11 bases. This CDR3 has 20 residues. The trim removed 1 base at V and 2 bases at J, leaving 14 bases unmatched. Per germline, CDR1 SNHLY and CDR2 FYNNEI. CDR3 DNA sequence: TGTGCCAGCAGTGAAGGACTAGCGGGGAGATACCCTATAGACACAGATACGCAGTATTTT. It codes for CASSEGLAGRYPIDTDTQYF.

This clonotype has a handful of counts. The V gene is TRBV12-3 or TRBV12-4, the J gene TRBJ2-7; perhaps TRBD1 as D (6 bases). Trimming cost V 3 bases and J 6 bases, with 21 bases left between them. This CDR3 spans 16 amino acids. Here the CDR3 reads CASSLGILTGLGEQYF. The CDR3 DNA is TGTGCCAGCAGTTTGGGGATTCTGACAGGACTGGGCGAGCAGTACTTC.

J is TRBJ1-5 and V is TRBV6-1, with D possibly being TRBD1 (5 bases). The germline V gene encodes CDR1 MNHNS and CDR2 SASEGT. The length of the CDR3 is 14 residues. The V end lost 4 bases, the J end lost 2 bases, and 9 bases lay between the germline ends. The CDR3 coding sequence is TGTGCCAGCAGTGTGGGGCAGGGCAATCAGCCCCAGCATTTT. It translates to CASSVGQGNQPQHF.

This chain links TRBV29-1 with TRBJ2-5; TRBD1 might be the D (5 bases). The CDR3 sequence is 13 residues long. The V end was cut by 4 bases, the J end by 2 bases, with 11 bases between. Germline CDR1 reads SQVTM; CDR2 reads ANQGSEA. DNA for the CDR3: TGCAGCGTTGCAGGGCTTTCTCAAGAGACCCAGTACTTC. Translation gives CSVAGLSQETQYF. Filled out from reference TRBV29-1 and TRBJ2-5, the complete variable domain reads SAVISQKPSRDICQRGTSLTIQCQVDSQVTMMFWYRQQPGQSLTLIATANQGSEATYESGFVIDKFPISRPNLTFSTLTVSNMSPEDSSIYLCSVAGLSQETQYFGPGTRLLVL.

In DNA, the CDR3 is TGCGCCAGCAGACCCACCTCGGGGGGCAACTATGGCTACACCTTC. This codes for CASRPTSGGNYGYTF. This chain uses TRBV5-1 with TRBJ1-2; the D gene is possibly TRBD1 (6 bases). Trimming removed 5 bases at V and 2 bases at J, with 16 bases between. Germline CDR1 SGHRS, CDR2 YFSETQ. The CDR3 is 15 amino acids. Drawing the rest from reference TRBV5-1 and TRBJ1-2, the complete variable domain is KAGVTQTPRYLIKTRGQQVTLSCSPISGHRSVSWYQQTPGQGLQFLFEYFSETQRNKGNFPGRFSGRQFSNSRSEMNVSTLELGDSALYLCASRPTSGGNYGYTFGSGTRLTVV.

With regard to this clonotype: One junction end does not reproduce the germline sequence, and a read error may be involved. This chain links TRBV10-3 with TRBJ2-6; perhaps D is TRBD1 or TRBD2 (5 bases each). CDR3 length: 14 residues. Germline CDR1 ENHRY, CDR2 SYGVKD. The CDR3 loop reads CAVSEGTQANVLTF. CDR3 DNA: TGTGCCGTCAGTGAGGGGACGCAGGCCAACGTCCTGACTTTC.

The V and J genes are TRBV7-9 and TRBJ2-5, with 12 nucleotides matching TRBD1. Germline CDR1 and CDR2: SEHNR and FQNEAQ (reference sequence). The trim removed 6 bases at V and 5 bases at J, leaving 10 bases unmatched. CDR3 length: 16 amino acids. The CDR3 nucleotides are TGTGCCAGCAGTCCACCTGGGACAGGGGGCGCCGAGACCCAGTACTTC. Translated: CASSPPGTGGAETQYF.

Here the CDR3 reads CASSQPQREETQYF. CDR3 coding DNA: TGCGCCAGCAGCCAGCCCCAAAGGGAAGAGACCCAGTACTTC. The V and J genes are TRBV4-1 and TRBJ2-5, with unresolved D. The CDR3 sequence is 14 residues long. In germline, CDR1 is MGHRA, CDR2 YSYEKL. Trimming left V 3 bases short and J 3 bases short, with 11 bases between.

This rearrangement joins TRBV27 to TRBJ2-5, with TRBD1 matching over 9 bases. Germline V lookup: CDR1 MNHEY, CDR2 SMNVEV (reference sequence). V lost 6 bases, J lost 4 bases, and 12 bases stayed unmatched. This CDR3 is 16 amino acids long. CDR3 bases: TGTGCCAGCAGACGGACAGGGGCTCCCGGTCGAGAGACCCAGTACTTC. It codes for CASRRTGAPGRETQYF.

V gene TRBV20-1 combines with J gene TRBJ1-2, with D hard to call. The germline gives CDR1 DFQATT, CDR2 SNEGSKA (reference sequence). Trimming removed 2 bases at V and 5 bases at J, with 12 bases between. The CDR3 covers 13 residues. CDR3 sequence: CSARREREYGYTF. CDR3 bases: TGCAGTGCTAGACGGGAGAGGGAGTATGGCTACACCTTC.

The rearrangement uses TRBV7-2 and TRBJ2-3; the match to TRBD2 covers 11 bases. Trimming removed 1 base from V and 1 base from J; junction bases left unmatched: 4. Germline CDR1 SGHTA, CDR2 FQGNSA. The CDR3 is 17 residues long. The CDR3 region has the DNA TGTGCCAGCAGCTTAGGACTAGCGGGGCCTCGCACAGATACGCAGTATTTT. The encoded protein is CASSLGLAGPRTDTQYF.

The V and J genes are TRBV20-1 and TRBJ2-3; the match to TRBD2 covers 12 bases. The CDR3 length is 21 residues. Germline CDR1 is DFQATT and CDR2 is SNEGSKA (reference sequence). The V segment lost 5 bases and the J segment 7 bases; nucleotides outside the gene matches: 28. In nucleotides, the CDR3 is TGCAGTGCTCGCCAACTCACCGGGACTAGCGGGTCTCCCTCAAGGAGAAATACGCAGTATTTT. Translating gives CSARQLTGTSGSPSRRNTQYF.

This clonotype was recorded a few times. The chain links TRBV3-1 to TRBJ1-3; weak D call: TRBD1 (6 bases). The CDR3 spans 15 residues. Trimming pared 2 bases from V and 2 bases from J, leaving 10 bases between. Looked up from germline, CDR1 is LGHDT and CDR2 is YNNKEL (reference sequence). CDR3 sequence: CASSQTGYAGNTIYF. CDR3 bases: TGTGCCAGCAGCCAAACAGGGTACGCTGGAAACACCATATATTTT.

The rearrangement uses TRBV11-2 and TRBJ1-1; no definite D call. CDR1 is SGHAT and CDR2 is FQNNGV in the germline V gene. V was clipped by 5 bases and J by 4 bases, with 20 bases between them. CDR3 length: 16 residues. The DNA for the CDR3 is TGTGCCAGCAGCCCGGGTCGGGGTGGTCGACCCACTGAAGCTTTCTTT. Translation: CASSPGRGGRPTEAFF.